The subject of this entry is one TCR beta chain. Amplification used 60 Vbeta primers and 13 Jbeta primers. Libraries were prepared by immunoSEQ multiplex PCR; TCRdb keeps only in-frame clonotypes and omits some of them. The sample contains 160,000 or so clones, around 76% of which appear only once. The CDR3 length is 12 residues. Germline CDR1 SGHVS, CDR2 FNYEAQ. The data were taken from a study of cytomegalovirus exposure and HLA in healthy donors. The receptor was derived from a man between 60 and 75 years old in good health and CMV-seronegative. Input material: PBMCs. V and J are TRBV7-6 and TRBJ2-4, with 9 bases matching TRBD2. Written as DNA, the CDR3 is TGTACCACGGCTAGCGGGACTGGCATTCAGTACTTC. Protein sequence: CTTASGTGIQYF.